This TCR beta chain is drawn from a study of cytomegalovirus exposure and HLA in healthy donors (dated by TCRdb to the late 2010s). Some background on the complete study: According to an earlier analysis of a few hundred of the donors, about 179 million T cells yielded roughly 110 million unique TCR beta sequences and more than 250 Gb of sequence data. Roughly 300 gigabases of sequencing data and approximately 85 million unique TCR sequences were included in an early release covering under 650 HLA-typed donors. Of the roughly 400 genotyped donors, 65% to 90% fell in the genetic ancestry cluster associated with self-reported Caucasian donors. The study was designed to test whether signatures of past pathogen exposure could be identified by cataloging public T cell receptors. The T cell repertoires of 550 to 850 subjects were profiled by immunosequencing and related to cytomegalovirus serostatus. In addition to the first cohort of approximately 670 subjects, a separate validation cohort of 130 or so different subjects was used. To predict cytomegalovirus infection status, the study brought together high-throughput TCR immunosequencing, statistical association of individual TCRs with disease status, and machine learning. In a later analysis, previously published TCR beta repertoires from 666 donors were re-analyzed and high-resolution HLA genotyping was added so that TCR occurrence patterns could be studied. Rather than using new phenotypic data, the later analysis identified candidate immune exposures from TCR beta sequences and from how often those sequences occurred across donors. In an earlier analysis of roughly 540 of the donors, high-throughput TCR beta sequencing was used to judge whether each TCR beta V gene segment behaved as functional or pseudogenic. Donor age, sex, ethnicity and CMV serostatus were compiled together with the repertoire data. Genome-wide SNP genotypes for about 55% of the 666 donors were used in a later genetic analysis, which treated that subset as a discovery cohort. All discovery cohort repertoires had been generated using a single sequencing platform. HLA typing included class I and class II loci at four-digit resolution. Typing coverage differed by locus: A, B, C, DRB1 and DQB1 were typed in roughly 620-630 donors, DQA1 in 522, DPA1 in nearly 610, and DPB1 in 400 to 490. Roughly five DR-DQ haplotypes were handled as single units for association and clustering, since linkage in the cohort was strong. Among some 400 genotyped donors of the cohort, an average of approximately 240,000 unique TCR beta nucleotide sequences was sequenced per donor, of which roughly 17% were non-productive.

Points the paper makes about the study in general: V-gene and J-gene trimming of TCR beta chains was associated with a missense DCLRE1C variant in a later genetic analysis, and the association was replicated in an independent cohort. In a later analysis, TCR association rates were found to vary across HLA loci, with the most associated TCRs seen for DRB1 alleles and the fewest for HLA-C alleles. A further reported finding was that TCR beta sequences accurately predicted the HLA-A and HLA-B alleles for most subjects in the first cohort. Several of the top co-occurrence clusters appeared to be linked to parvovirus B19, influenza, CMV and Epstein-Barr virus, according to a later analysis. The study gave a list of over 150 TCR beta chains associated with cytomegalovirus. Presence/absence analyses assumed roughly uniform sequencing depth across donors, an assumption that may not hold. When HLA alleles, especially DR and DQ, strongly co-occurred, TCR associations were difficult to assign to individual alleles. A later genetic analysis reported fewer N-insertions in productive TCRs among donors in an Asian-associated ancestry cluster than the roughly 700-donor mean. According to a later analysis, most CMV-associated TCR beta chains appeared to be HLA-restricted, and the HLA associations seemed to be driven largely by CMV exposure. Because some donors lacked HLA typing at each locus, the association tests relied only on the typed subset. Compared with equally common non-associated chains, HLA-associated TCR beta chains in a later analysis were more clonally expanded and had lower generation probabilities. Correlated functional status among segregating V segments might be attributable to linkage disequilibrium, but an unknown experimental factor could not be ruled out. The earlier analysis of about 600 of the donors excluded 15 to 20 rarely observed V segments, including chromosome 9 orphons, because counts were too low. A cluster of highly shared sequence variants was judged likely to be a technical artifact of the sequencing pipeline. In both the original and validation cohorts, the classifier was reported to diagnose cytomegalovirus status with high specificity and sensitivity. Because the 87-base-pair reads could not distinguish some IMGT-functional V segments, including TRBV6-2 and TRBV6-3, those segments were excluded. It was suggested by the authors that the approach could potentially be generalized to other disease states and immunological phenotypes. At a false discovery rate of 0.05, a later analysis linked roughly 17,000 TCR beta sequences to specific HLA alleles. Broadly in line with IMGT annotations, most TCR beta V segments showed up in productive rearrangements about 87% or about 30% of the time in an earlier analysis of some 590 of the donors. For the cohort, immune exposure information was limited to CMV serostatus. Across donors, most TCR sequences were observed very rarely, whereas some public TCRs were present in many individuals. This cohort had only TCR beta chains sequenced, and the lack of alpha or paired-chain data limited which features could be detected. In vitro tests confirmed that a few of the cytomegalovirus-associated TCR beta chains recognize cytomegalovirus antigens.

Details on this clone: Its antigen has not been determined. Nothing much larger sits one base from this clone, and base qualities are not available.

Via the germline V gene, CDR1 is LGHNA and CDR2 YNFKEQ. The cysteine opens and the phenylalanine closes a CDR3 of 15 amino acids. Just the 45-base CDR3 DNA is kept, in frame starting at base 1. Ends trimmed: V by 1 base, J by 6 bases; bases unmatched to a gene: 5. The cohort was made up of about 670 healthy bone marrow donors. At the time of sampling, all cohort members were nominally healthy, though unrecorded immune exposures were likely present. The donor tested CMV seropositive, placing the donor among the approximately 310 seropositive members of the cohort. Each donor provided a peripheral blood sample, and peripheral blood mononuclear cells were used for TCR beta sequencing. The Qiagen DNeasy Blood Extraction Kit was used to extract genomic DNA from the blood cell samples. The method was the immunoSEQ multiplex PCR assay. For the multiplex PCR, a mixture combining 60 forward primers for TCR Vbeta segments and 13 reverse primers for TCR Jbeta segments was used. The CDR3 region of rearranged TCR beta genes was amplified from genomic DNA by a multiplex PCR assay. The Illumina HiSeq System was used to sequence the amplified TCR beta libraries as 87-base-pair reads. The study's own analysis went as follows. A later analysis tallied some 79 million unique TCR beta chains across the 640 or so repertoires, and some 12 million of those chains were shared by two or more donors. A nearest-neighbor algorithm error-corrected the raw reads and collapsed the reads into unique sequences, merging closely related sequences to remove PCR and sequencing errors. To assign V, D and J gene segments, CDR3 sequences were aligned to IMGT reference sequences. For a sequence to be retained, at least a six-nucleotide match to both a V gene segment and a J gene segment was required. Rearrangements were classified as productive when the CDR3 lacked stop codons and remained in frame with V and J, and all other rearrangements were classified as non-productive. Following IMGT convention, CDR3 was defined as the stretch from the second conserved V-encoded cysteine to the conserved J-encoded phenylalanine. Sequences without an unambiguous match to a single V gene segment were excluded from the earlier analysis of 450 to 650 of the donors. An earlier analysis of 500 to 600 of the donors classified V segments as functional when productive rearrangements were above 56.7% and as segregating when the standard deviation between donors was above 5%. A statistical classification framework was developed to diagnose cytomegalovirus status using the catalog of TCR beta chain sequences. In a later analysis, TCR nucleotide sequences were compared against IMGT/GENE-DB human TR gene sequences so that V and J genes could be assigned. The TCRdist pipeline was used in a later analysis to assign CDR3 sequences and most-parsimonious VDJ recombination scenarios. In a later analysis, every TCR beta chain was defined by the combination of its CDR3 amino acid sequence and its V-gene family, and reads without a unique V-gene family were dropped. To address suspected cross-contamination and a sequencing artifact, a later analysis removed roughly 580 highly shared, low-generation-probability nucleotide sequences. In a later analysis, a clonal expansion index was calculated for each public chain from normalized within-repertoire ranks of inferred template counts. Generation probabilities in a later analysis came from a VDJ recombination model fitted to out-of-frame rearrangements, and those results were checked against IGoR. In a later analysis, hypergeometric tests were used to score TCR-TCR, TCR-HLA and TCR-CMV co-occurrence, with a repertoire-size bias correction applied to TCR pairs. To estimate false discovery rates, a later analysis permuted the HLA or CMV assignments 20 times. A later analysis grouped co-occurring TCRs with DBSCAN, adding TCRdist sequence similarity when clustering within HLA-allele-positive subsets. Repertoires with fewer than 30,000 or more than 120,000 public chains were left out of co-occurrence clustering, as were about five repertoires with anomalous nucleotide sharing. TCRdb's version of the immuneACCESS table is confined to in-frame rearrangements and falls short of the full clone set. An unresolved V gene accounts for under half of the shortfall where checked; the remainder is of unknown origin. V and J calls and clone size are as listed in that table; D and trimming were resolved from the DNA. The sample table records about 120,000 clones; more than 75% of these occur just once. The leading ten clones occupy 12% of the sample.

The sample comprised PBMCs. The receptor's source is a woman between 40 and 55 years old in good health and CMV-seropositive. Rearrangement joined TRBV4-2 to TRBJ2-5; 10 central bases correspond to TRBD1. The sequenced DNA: TGTGCCAGCAGCCAAGGGGCGGGACAGGGGAAGACCCAGTACTTC. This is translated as CASSQGAGQGKTQYF.